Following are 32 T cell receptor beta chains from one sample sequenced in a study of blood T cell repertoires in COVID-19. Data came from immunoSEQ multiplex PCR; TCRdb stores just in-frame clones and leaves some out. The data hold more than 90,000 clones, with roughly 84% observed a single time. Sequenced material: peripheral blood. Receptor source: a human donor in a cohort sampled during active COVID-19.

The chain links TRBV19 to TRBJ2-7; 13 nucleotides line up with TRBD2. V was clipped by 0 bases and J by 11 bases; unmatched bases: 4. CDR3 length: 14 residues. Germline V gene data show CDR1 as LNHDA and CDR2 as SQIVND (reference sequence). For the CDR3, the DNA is TGTGCCAGTAGTATAGAACTAGCGGGAGGGCCGAAGTACTTC. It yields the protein CASSIELAGGPKYF.

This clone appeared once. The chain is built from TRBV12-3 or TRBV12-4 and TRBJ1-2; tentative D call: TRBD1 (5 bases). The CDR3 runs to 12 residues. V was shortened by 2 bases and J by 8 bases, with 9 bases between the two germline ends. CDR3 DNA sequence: TGTGCCAGCAGTTTACAGGGTGGAGGCTACACCTTC. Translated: CASSLQGGGYTF.

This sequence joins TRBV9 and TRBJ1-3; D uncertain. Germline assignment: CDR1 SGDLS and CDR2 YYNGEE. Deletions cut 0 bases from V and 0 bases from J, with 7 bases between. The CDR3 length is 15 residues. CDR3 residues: CASSVAAFSGNTIYF. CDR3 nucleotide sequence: TGTGCCAGCAGCGTAGCCGCGTTCTCTGGAAACACCATATATTTT.

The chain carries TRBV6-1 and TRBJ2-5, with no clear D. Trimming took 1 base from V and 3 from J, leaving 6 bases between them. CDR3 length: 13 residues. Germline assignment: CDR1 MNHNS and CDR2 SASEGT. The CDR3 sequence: CASSEVPKETQYF. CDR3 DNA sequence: TGTGCCAGCAGTGAAGTCCCAAAAGAGACCCAGTACTTC.

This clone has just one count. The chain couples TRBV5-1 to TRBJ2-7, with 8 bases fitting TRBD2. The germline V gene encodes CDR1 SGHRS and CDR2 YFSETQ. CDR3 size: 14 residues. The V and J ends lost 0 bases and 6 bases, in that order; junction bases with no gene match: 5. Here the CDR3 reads CASSLAGAGGEQYF. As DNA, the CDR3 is TGCGCCAGCAGCTTGGCGGGGGCGGGGGGCGAGCAGTACTTC.

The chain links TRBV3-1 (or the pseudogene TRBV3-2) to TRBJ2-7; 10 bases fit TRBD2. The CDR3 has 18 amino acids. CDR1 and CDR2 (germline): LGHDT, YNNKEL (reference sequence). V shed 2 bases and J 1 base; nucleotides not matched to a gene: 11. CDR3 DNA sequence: TGTGCCAGCAGCCAATACCTAGCGGGGGTCTGGTATTCCTACGAGCAGTACTTC. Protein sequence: CASSQYLAGVWYSYEQYF.

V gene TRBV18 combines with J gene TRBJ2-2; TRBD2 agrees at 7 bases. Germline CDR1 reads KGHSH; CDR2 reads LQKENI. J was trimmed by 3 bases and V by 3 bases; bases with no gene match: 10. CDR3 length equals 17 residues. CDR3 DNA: TGTGCCAGCTCACCGGGGGGGACTCCAGGCGACACCGGGGAGCTGTTTTTT. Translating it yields CASSPGGTPGDTGELFF.

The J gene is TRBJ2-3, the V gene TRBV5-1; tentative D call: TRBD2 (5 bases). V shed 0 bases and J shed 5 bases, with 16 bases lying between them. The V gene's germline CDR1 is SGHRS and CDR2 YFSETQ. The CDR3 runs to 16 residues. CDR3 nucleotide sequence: TGCGCCAGCAGCTTGGTGGGAGATAAGGAGGTAGATACGCAGTATTTT. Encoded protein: CASSLVGDKEVDTQYF.

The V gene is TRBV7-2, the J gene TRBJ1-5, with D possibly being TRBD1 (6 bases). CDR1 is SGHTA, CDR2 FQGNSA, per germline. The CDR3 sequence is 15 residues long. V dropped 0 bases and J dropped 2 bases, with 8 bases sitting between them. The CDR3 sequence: CASSLAGGGNQPQHF. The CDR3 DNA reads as TGTGCCAGCAGCTTAGCAGGGGGGGGCAATCAGCCCCAGCATTTT.

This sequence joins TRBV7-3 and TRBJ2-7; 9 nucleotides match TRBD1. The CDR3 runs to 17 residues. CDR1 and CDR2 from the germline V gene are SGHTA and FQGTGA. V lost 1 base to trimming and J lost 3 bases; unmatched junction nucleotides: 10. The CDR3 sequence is CASSLRGTGGSNYEQYF. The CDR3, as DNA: TGTGCCAGCAGCTTAAGGGGTACAGGGGGCAGTAACTACGAGCAGTACTTC. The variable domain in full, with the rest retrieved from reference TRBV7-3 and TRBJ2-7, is GAGVSQTPSNKVTEKGKYVELRCDPISGHTALYWYRQSLGQGPEFLIYFQGTGAADDSGLPNDRFFAVRPEGSVSTLKIQRTERGDSAVYLCASSLRGTGGSNYEQYFGPGTRLTVT.

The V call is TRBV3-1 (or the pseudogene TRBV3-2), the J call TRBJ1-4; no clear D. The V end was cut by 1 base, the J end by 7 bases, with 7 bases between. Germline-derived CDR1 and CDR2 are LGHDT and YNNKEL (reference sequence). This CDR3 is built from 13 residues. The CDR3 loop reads CASSQVPGEKLFF. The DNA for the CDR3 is TGTGCCAGCAGCCAAGTGCCCGGTGAAAAACTGTTTTTT.

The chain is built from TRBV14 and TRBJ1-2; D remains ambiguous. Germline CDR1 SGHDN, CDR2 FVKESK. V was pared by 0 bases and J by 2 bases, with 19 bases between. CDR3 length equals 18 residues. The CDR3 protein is CASSQDKLWAKPNYGYTF. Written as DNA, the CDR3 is TGTGCCAGCAGCCAAGATAAACTTTGGGCAAAACCCAACTATGGCTACACCTTC.

The CDR3 spells CASSTDWNYGYTF. The CDR3 DNA sequence: TGTGCCAGCAGTACCGACTGGAACTATGGCTACACCTTC. V gene TRBV27 combines with J gene TRBJ1-2; D is ambiguous. Trimming stripped 5 bases from V and 2 bases from J, with 9 bases between. Per the germline V gene, CDR1 is MNHEY and CDR2 is SMNVEV (reference sequence). This CDR3 contains 13 residues.

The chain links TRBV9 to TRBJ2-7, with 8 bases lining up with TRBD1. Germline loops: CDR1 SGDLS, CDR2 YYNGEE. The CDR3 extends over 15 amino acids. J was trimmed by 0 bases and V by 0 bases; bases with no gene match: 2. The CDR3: CASSVGQGPSYEQYF. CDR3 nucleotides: TGTGCCAGCAGCGTAGGACAGGGGCCCTCCTACGAGCAGTACTTC. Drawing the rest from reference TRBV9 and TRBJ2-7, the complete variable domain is DSGVTQTPKHLITATGQRVTLRCSPRSGDLSVYWYQQSLDQGLQFLIQYYNGEERAKGNILERFSAQQFPDLHSELNLSSLELGDSALYFCASSVGQGPSYEQYFGPGTRLTVT.

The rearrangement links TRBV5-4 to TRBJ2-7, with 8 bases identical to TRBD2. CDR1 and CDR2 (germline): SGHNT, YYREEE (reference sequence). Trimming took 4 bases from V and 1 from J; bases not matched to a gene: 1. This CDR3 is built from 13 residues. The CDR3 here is CASSPGGSYEQYF. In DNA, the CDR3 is TGTGCCAGCAGCCCGGGGGGGTCCTACGAGCAGTACTTC.

CDR3 residues: CASSLTYTFRGQLAFEQFF. The CDR3 coding sequence is TGTGCCAGCAGCTTAACCTATACCTTTAGAGGACAACTAGCGTTCGAGCAGTTCTTC. The V call is TRBV7-3, the J call TRBJ2-1; 7 positions agree with TRBD2. The CDR3 has 19 residues. Germline V gene lookup returns CDR1 SGHTA and CDR2 FQGTGA. Losses at the gene ends were 0 bases for V and 10 bases for J; bases not matched to a gene: 21.

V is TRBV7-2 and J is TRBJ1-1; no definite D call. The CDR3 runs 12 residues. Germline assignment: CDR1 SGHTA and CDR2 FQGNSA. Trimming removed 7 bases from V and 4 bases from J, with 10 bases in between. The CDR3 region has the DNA TGTGCCAGCACACACCCAGTCACTGAAGCTTTCTTT. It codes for CASTHPVTEAFF.

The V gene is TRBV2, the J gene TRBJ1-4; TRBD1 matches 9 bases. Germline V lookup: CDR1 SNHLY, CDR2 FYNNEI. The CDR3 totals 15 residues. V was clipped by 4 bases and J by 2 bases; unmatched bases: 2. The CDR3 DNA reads TGTGCCAGCAGTGTACAGGGGGCGACTAATGAAAAACTGTTTTTT. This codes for CASSVQGATNEKLFF.

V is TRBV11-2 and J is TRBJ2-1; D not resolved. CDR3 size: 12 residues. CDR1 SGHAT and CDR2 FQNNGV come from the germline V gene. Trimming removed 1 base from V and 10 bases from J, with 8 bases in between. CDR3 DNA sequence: TGTGCCAGCAGCTTAGGACAAAGGGAGCAGTTCTTC. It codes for CASSLGQREQFF.

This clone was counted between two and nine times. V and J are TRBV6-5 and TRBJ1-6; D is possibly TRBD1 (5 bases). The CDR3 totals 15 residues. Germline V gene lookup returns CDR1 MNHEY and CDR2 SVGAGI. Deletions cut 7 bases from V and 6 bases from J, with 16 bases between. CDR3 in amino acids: CASISSTGANSPLHF. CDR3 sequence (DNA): TGTGCCAGCATTAGTAGTACAGGAGCTAATTCACCCCTCCACTTT.

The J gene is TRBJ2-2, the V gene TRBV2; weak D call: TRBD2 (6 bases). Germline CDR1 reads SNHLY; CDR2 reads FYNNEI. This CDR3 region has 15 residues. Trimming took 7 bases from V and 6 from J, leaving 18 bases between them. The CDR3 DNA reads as TGTGCCAGCATAATCGGGACTCAGTCATCCGGGGAGCTGTTTTTT. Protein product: CASIIGTQSSGELFF. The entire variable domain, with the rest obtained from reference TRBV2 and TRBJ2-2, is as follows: EPEVTQTPSHQVTQMGQEVILRCVPISNHLYFYWYRQILGQKVEFLVSFYNNEISEKSEIFDDQFSVERPDGSNFTLKIRSTKLEDSAMYFCASIIGTQSSGELFFGEGSRLTVL.

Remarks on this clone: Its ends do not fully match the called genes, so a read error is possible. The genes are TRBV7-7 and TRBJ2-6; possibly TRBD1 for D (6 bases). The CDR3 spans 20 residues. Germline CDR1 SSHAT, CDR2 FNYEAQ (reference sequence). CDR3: CASSLFTTGKPPSGANVLTF. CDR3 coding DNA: TGTGCTAGCAGCTTATTCACGACAGGAAAACCCCCTTCTGGGGCCAACGTCCTGACTTTC. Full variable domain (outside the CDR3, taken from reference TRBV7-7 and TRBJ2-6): GAGVSQSPRYKVTKRGQDVTLRCDPISSHATLYWYQQALGQGPEFLTYFNYEAQPDKSGLPSDRFSAERPEGSISTLTIQRTEQRDSAMYRCASSLFTTGKPPSGANVLTFGAGSRLTVL.

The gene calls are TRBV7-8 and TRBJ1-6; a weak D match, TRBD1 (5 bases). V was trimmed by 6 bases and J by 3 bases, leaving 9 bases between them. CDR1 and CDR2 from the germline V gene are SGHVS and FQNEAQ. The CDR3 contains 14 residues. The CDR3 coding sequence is TGTGCCAGCAGGGGGCAGGACTATAATTCACCCCTCCACTTT. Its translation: CASRGQDYNSPLHF.

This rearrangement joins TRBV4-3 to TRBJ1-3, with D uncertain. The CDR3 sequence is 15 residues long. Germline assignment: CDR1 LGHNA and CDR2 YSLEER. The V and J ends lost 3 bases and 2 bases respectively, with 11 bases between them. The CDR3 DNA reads TGCGCCAGCAGCCAGGAGGGAACCACTGGAAACACCATATATTTT. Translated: CASSQEGTTGNTIYF.

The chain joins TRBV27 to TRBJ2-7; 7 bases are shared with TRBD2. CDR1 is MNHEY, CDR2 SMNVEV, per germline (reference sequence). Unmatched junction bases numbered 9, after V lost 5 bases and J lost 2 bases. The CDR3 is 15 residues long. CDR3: CASSPWGGTAYEQYF. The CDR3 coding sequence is TGTGCCAGCAGTCCCTGGGGGGGTACCGCCTACGAGCAGTACTTC.

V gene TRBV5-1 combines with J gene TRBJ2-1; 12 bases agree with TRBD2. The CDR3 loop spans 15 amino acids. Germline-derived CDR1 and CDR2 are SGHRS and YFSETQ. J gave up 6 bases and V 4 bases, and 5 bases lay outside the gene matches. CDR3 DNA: TGCGCCAGCAGCCAGACTAGCGGGGGCACCAATGAGCAGTTCTTC. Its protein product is CASSQTSGGTNEQFF.

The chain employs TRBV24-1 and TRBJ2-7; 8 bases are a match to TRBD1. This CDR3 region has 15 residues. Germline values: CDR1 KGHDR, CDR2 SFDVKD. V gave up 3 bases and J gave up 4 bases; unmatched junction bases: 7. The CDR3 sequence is CATSDGGQGDYEQYF. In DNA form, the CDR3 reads TGTGCCACCAGTGATGGAGGACAGGGTGATTACGAGCAGTACTTC.

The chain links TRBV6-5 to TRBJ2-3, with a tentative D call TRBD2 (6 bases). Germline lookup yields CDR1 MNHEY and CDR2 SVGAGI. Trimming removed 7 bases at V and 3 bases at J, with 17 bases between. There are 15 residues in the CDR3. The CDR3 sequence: CASIPGLGRTDTQYF. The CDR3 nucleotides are TGTGCCAGCATTCCGGGACTTGGGAGGACAGATACGCAGTATTTT.

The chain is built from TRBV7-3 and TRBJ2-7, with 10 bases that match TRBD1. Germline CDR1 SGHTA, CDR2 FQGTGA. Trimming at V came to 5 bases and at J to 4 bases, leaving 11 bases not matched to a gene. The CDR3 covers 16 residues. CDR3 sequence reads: CASSVEPGQGWYEQYF. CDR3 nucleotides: TGTGCCAGCAGCGTCGAGCCGGGACAGGGGTGGTACGAGCAGTACTTC.

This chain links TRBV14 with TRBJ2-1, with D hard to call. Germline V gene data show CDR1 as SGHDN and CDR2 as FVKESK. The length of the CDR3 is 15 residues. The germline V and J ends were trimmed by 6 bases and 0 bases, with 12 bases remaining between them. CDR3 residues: CASRSTRSSYNEQFF. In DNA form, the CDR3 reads TGTGCCAGCAGATCGACTCGAAGCTCCTACAATGAGCAGTTCTTC.

CDR3 DNA sequence: TGTGCCAGCAGCTTACTTATGTACGAGCAGTACTTC. Residues: CASSLLMYEQYF. V and J are TRBV11-2 and TRBJ2-7; D ambiguous. Deletions cut 2 bases from V and 4 bases from J, with 6 bases between. CDR1 and CDR2 from the germline V gene are SGHAT and FQNNGV. The CDR3 is made up of 12 amino acids.

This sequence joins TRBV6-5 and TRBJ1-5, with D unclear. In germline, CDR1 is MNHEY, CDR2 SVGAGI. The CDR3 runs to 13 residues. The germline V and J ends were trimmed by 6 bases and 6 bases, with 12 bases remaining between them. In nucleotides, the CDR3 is TGTGCCAGCAGCGTCCTAGGCGGTCAGCCCCAGCATTTT. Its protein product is CASSVLGGQPQHF.